Below are 10 T cell receptor beta chains sequenced from a single sample in a study of T cell responses to AZD1222 COVID-19 vaccine. Some clones are missing from TCRdb's copy, which holds only in-frame ones; the method was immunoSEQ multiplex PCR. The repertoire holds under 250,000 clones, with roughly 91% as singletons. The specimen was peripheral blood, collected on day 0 of MenACWY control vaccination. These receptors all come from an adult in good health.

The chain couples TRBV2 to TRBJ1-5; 10 nucleotides align to TRBD1. This CDR3 region has 16 residues. With 6 bases clipped from V and 4 bases from J, the junction kept 9 bases outside the gene matches. Germline loops: CDR1 SNHLY, CDR2 FYNNEI. The CDR3 nucleotides read TGTGCCAGCAGCCCGACAGGGGGCAAGGGGAATCAGCCCCAGCATTTT. Protein sequence: CASSPTGGKGNQPQHF.

The CDR3 DNA reads as TGTGCCAGCAGCGCCTGGACAGGGGGTCTCTTGGGAAACACCATATATTTT. Amino acid sequence: CASSAWTGGLLGNTIYF. The chain couples TRBV2 to TRBJ1-3, with TRBD1 matching 10 bases. V was clipped by 6 bases and J by 4 bases; unmatched bases: 12. Germline V gene lookup returns CDR1 SNHLY and CDR2 FYNNEI. The CDR3 runs to 17 residues.

The V call is TRBV23-1, the J call TRBJ2-7; D possibly corresponds to TRBD2 (6 bases). TRBV23-1 is identified as an open reading frame with a role that is uncertain. The CDR3 runs to 13 residues. V dropped 0 bases and J dropped 6 bases, with 9 bases sitting between them. CDR3 nucleotides: TGCGCCAGCAGTCAATCGGCCGGGGGCGAGCAGTACTTC. Translated: CASSQSAGGEQYF.

The rearrangement links TRBV5-5 to TRBJ1-3; D ambiguous. The CDR3 has 14 residues. Germline CDR1 is SGHKS and CDR2 is YYEKEE (reference sequence). V shed 2 bases and J shed 4 bases, with 10 bases lying between them. The CDR3 spells CASSLSGAGNTIYF. In nucleotides, the CDR3 is TGTGCCAGCAGCTTATCCGGAGCCGGAAACACCATATATTTT. The whole variable domain, filled in from reference TRBV5-5 and TRBJ1-3, reads DAGVTQSPTHLIKTRGQQVTLRCSPISGHKSVSWYQQVLGQGPQFIFQYYEKEERGRGNFPDRFSARQFPNYSSELNVNALLLGDSALYLCASSLSGAGNTIYFGEGSWLTVV.

This clone was detected a few times. This chain uses TRBV30 with TRBJ1-5; 9 positions match TRBD1. Per germline, CDR1 GTSNPN and CDR2 SVGIG (reference sequence). The CDR3 covers 15 residues. Trimming took 4 bases from V and 3 from J; bases not matched to a gene: 7. CDR3 bases: TGTGCCTGGAACCCGGGACAGGGATCCAATCAGCCCCAGCATTTT. Translation gives CAWNPGQGSNQPQHF.

V gene TRBV5-1 combines with J gene TRBJ2-7, with 10 bases aligning to TRBD2. This CDR3 has 16 residues. V lost 5 bases to trimming and J lost 7 bases; unmatched junction nucleotides: 15. Germline CDR1 SGHRS, CDR2 YFSETQ. The CDR3 protein is CASREGTPSTSGEQYF. CDR3 bases: TGCGCCAGCAGAGAGGGGACTCCCTCGACTAGCGGGGAGCAGTACTTC.

J is TRBJ1-1 and V is TRBV29-1, with D possibly being TRBD1 (5 bases). Trimming took off 1 base at V and 1 base at J, with 10 bases between the two ends. This CDR3 spans 14 amino acids. CDR1 and CDR2 from the germline V gene are SQVTM and ANQGSEA. This CDR3 reads CSVEARGQNTEAFF. DNA of the CDR3: TGCAGCGTTGAAGCCCGTGGACAGAACACTGAAGCTTTCTTT.

The sample holds one count of this clone. The V call is TRBV7-2, the J call TRBJ1-1, with 8 nucleotides matching TRBD1. The CDR3 has 14 amino acids. Looked up from germline, CDR1 is SGHTA and CDR2 is FQGNSA. Trimming removed 6 bases from V and 1 base from J; junction bases left unmatched: 4. CDR3 coding DNA: TGTGCCAGCAGACGCGGACAGGGGAACACTGAAGCTTTCTTT. Its protein is CASRRGQGNTEAFF.

The CDR3 spells CASGSNPGGRTDTQYF. CDR3 nucleotide sequence: TGTGCTAGTGGTTCTAATCCGGGCGGGAGAACAGATACGCAGTATTTT. The rearrangement uses TRBV12-5 and TRBJ2-3; 7 bases are a match to TRBD2. The CDR3 is 16 amino acids. Germline trimming cut 4 bases from V and 3 bases from J; bases unmatched to any gene: 10. Germline V lookup: CDR1 LGHNT, CDR2 FRNRAP.

The rearrangement uses TRBV27 and TRBJ1-1; 7 bases match TRBD1. The CDR3 has 15 residues. Per the germline V gene, CDR1 is MNHEY and CDR2 is SMNVEV (reference sequence). V was clipped by 5 bases and J by 4 bases; unmatched bases: 10. The CDR3 loop is CASSRTQGMGTEAFF. For the CDR3, the DNA is TGTGCCAGCAGTCGAACACAGGGGATGGGCACTGAAGCTTTCTTT.